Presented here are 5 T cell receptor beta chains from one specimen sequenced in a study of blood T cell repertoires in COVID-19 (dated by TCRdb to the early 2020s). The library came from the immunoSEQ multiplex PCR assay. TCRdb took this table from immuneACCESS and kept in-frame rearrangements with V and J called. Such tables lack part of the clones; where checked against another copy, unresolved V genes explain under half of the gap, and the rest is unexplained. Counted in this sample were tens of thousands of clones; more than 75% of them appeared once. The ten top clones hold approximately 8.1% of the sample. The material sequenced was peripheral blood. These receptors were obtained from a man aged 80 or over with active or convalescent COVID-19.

The CDR3, as DNA: TGTGCCAGCAGGCCCCGGGGGGGTCCGTATGGCTACACCTTC. It encodes CASRPRGGPYGYTF. The genes are TRBV5-8 and TRBJ1-2, with TRBD1 as a possible D gene (5 bases). The CDR3 extends over 14 amino acids. Trimming removed 5 bases from V and 5 bases from J, with 16 bases in between. From germline, CDR1 is SGHTS and CDR2 YDEGEE.

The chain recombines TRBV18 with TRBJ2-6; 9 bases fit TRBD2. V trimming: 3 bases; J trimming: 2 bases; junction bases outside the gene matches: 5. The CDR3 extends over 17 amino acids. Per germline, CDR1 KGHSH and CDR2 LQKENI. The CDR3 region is CASSPSGLATGANVLTF. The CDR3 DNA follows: TGTGCCAGCTCACCTTCGGGACTAGCTACTGGGGCCAACGTCCTGACTTTC.

The CDR3 region is CAARQGNQPQHF. DNA for the CDR3: TGTGCCGCACGGCAGGGAAATCAGCCCCAGCATTTT. V is TRBV27 and J is TRBJ1-5, with D perhaps matching TRBD1 (5 bases). CDR1 MNHEY and CDR2 SMNVEV come from the germline V gene (reference sequence). The CDR3 spans 12 residues. V was shortened by 11 bases and J by 4 bases, with 12 bases between the two germline ends.

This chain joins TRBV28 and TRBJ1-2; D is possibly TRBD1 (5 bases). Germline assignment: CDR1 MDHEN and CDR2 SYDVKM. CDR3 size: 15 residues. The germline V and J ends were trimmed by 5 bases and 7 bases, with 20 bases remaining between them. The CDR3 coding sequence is TGTGCCAGCAGTACCCCGGGGGTTCGACGTTTTGGCTACACCTTC. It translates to CASSTPGVRRFGYTF.

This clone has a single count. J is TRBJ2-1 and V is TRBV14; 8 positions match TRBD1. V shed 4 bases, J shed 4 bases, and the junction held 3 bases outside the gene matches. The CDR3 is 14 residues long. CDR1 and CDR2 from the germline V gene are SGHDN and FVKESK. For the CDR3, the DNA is TGTGCCAGCAGCCGGACAGGGAATTACAATGAGCAGTTCTTC. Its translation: CASSRTGNYNEQFF.